The 5 T cell receptor beta chains in this list originate from one sample, sequenced in a study of beta chain features in type 1 diabetes. TCRB transcripts that were expressed got sequenced, as all of the isolated RNA had been reverse transcribed. The table came from immunoSEQ multiplex PCR; TCRdb's copy has only in-frame clones and leaves some out. Counted here are hundreds of thousands of clones, 30% occurring once; the ten biggest clones make up 0.065%. The sequenced material came from naive CD4+ T cells from blood. The receptors come from a young man in good health.

J is TRBJ2-1 and V is TRBV9; 11 nucleotides align to TRBD2. V shed 2 bases, J shed 7 bases, and the junction held 8 bases outside the gene matches. Germline assignment: CDR1 SGDLS and CDR2 YYNGEE. The CDR3 consists of 16 residues. The CDR3 DNA is TGTGCCAGCAGCGTCTTAGCGGGAGGGCCGGGTAATGAGCAGTTCTTC. Protein sequence: CASSVLAGGPGNEQFF.

The V and J genes are TRBV19 and TRBJ2-7, with 8 bases that match TRBD2. Germline loops: CDR1 LNHDA, CDR2 SQIVND (reference sequence). The V segment lost 6 bases and the J segment 4 bases; nucleotides outside the gene matches: 11. The CDR3 loop spans 15 amino acids. The CDR3 protein is CASSESAGDQYEQYF. DNA for the CDR3: TGTGCCAGTAGCGAGTCAGCGGGAGATCAGTACGAGCAGTACTTC. The full variable domain, with the rest looked up from reference TRBV19 and TRBJ2-7, is DGGITQSPKYLFRKEGQNVTLSCEQNLNHDAMYWYRQDPGQGLRLIYYSQIVNDFQKGDIAEGYSVSREKKESFPLTVTSAQKNPTAFYLCASSESAGDQYEQYFGPGTRLTVT.

This clone was recorded a few times. The genes are TRBV5-1 and TRBJ2-5, with no clear D. Germline V gene sequence: CDR1 SGHRS, CDR2 YFSETQ. The V gene lost 4 bases and the J gene lost 0 bases, with 10 bases spanning the gap. CDR3 length: 14 amino acids. Here the CDR3 DNA reads TGCGCCAGCAGCCGGAGTGACGACCAAGAGACCCAGTACTTC. Translated, it gives CASSRSDDQETQYF. The full variable domain, completed using reference TRBV5-1 and TRBJ2-5, is KAGVTQTPRYLIKTRGQQVTLSCSPISGHRSVSWYQQTPGQGLQFLFEYFSETQRNKGNFPGRFSGRQFSNSRSEMNVSTLELGDSALYLCASSRSDDQETQYFGPGTRLLVL.

V usage is TRBV25-1 and J usage is TRBJ2-7; no clear D gene. V was pared by 3 bases and J by 7 bases, with 4 bases between. Germline V gene data show CDR1 as MGHDK and CDR2 as SYGVNS. This CDR3 spans 10 amino acids. The CDR3 sequence is CASSDGEQYF. The CDR3 DNA reads TGTGCCAGCAGTGACGGGGAGCAGTACTTC.

The V call is TRBV29-1, the J call TRBJ2-3; maybe TRBD1 (6 bases). This CDR3 contains 11 residues. V was cut by 6 bases and J by 2 bases, with 6 bases left in between. CDR1 is SQVTM, CDR2 ANQGSEA, per germline. For the CDR3, the DNA is TGCAGCGTGGGGGCCACAGATACGCAGTATTTT. Translation: CSVGATDTQYF.